This T cell receptor (beta chain) was found in a study of spatial heterogeneity in lung cancer. As for the study in general: The donor population consisted of about 75 patients with untreated, early-stage non-small cell lung cancer.

Germline V gives CDR1 SGHTA, CDR2 FQGNSA. V was cut by 5 bases and J by 2 bases, with 17 bases left in between. CDR3 length: 16 amino acids. Regarding time point: blood at routine non-recurrence follow-up after resection. Only a few counts were recorded for this clonotype. Individually, TCR cDNA molecules were each labelled with a unique molecular identifier. TCRdb reprocessed the 5' RACE reads via MiXCR and lists one record per CDR3 protein. The sample has about 94,000 distinct CDR3 sequences, just under 20% seen once. The rearrangement uses TRBV7-2 and TRBJ2-3; tentative D call: TRBD2 (6 bases). The material was PBMCs, obtained at follow-up. The TCR originated in a male donor with early-stage non-small cell lung cancer. The CDR3 is CASSRSGAVLTDTQYF. DNA for the CDR3: TGTGCCAGCAGCCGTAGCGGAGCGGTTCTCACAGATACGCAGTATTTT.